The rows below give T cell receptor beta chains drawn from one sample of a study of blood T cell repertoires in COVID-19. Sequenced by immunoSEQ multiplex PCR; TCRdb stores in-frame clones only, minus some. The repertoire holds about 170,000 clones, with over 80% as singletons. The material sequenced was PBMCs or T cells enriched from blood (not recorded which). These receptors were taken from a woman in her fifties or sixties who had recovered from COVID-19. Both conserved end residues are part of each CDR3. D genes are given only for firm matches. Clone size is stated in some rows and not others, as once, few, many or a class when expanded.

clone size,J gene,V gene,D gene,CDR3 DNA,CDR3 protein
-,TRBJ1-5,TRBV6-2/TRBV6-3,-,TGTGCCAGCAGTTACTCGAGGACACTCATCAATCAGCCCCAGCATTTT,CASSYSRTLINQPQHF
-,TRBJ2-5,TRBV6-5,TRBD2,TGTGCCAGCAGTCGACTAGCGGGAGGGCTGGAGACCCAGTACTTC,CASSRLAGGLETQYF
-,TRBJ2-3,TRBV15,TRBD2,TGTGCCACCAGCAGAGAGCGGGGTGGTAGCGGGGATCTCGCAGATACGCAGTATTTT,CATSRERGGSGDLADTQYF
-,TRBJ1-2,TRBV27,-,TGTGCCAGCAGTCAGGCCGCAGGGTATGGCTACACCTTC,CASSQAAGYGYTF
-,TRBJ1-5,TRBV19,-,TGTGCCAGTAGTATATGGGCCCAGGATCCCCAGCATTTT,CASSIWAQDPQHF
-,TRBJ1-4,TRBV7-6,TRBD1,TGTGCCAGCAGCTCCGTTTCCGGGACAGATGAAAAACTGTTTTTT,CASSSVSGTDEKLFF
-,TRBJ2-1,TRBV9,-,TGTGCCAGCAGCGCCGCGGCCACAGAGCAGTTCTTC,CASSAAATEQFF
-,TRBJ1-1,TRBV7-2,-,TGTGCCAGCAGCTTACTGCTGGGAGAGAACACTGAAGCTTTCTTT,CASSLLLGENTEAFF
-,TRBJ1-4,TRBV5-1,-,TGCGCCAGCAGCCCGGCGTACAGGGTAACTTCTGAAAAACTGTTTTTT,CASSPAYRVTSEKLFF
-,TRBJ1-3,TRBV5-6,-,TGTGCCAGCAGAGCTCACAGAGTTGGGGCCCACTCTGGAAACACCATATATTTT,CASRAHRVGAHSGNTIYF
-,TRBJ1-6,TRBV28,-,TGTGCCAGCAGCGTCCCTTATGATTCACCCCTCCACTTT,CASSVPYDSPLHF
-,TRBJ2-1,TRBV7-8,TRBD2,TGTGCCAGCAGCCGGACGCTAGCGGGGGGCACCTACAATGAGCAGTTCTTC,CASSRTLAGGTYNEQFF
-,TRBJ1-1,TRBV29-1,-,TGCAGCGTGGAAAACCGGGACACTGAAGCTTTCTTT,CSVENRDTEAFF
-,TRBJ1-3,TRBV7-9,TRBD1,TGTGCCAGCAGGGAGGGACAGGGTGGAAACACCATATATTTT,CASREGQGGNTIYF
once,TRBJ2-5,TRBV5-1,-,TGCGCCAGCCGACGACTAGAGGTTCAAGAGACCCAGTACTTC,CASRRLEVQETQYF
-,TRBJ2-2,TRBV14,TRBD1,TGTGCCAGCAGCCGGGACAGGGTGAGGACCGGGGAGCTGTTTTTT,CASSRDRVRTGELFF
few,TRBJ2-1,TRBV29-1,-,TGCAGCGTTGAAGGTGGCGGGACGGTCCCCTACAATGAGCAGTTCTTC,CSVEGGGTVPYNEQFF
-,TRBJ2-2,TRBV7-6,-,TGTGCCAGCAGCCCATCGAACACCGGGGAGCTGTTTTTT,CASSPSNTGELFF
-,TRBJ2-5,TRBV9,TRBD2,TGTGCCAGCAGCGGACTAGCGGGGGGAGGAGAGACCCAGTACTTC,CASSGLAGGGETQYF
many,TRBJ2-1,TRBV6-5,-,TGTGCCAGCAGTTACGGCACTAGCAGGTACAATGAGCAGTTCTTC,CASSYGTSRYNEQFF
-,TRBJ2-5,TRBV27,TRBD2,TGTGCCAGCAGTTTTCGTCCGGGGGGGTACCAAGAGACCCAGTACTTC,CASSFRPGGYQETQYF
-,TRBJ2-3,TRBV4-1,-,TGCGCCAGCAGCCAAGACGGGACTGGTGGAGATACGCAGTATTTT,CASSQDGTGGDTQYF
-,TRBJ1-1,TRBV5-1,TRBD1,TGCGCCAGCCCATTCCGGGACAGTGAAGCTTTCTTT,CASPFRDSEAFF
-,TRBJ2-6,TRBV9,TRBD2,TGTGCCAGCAGCGATCCTAGCGGGGAGGTATTCTGGGGAGCCAACGTCCTGACTTTC,CASSDPSGEVFWGANVLTF
few,TRBJ2-1,TRBV7-9,TRBD2,TGTGCCAGCAGCTTAGTGAGCGGGATCTCCTACAATGAGCAGTTCTTC,CASSLVSGISYNEQFF
-,TRBJ2-6,TRBV6-5,-,TGTGCCAGCAGTTACGGACAGTTCTCTGGGGCCAACGTCCTGACTTTC,CASSYGQFSGANVLTF
-,TRBJ1-5,TRBV5-6,TRBD1,TGTGCCAGCAGCTCGCGACAGGGGACCCTACAGTATAGCAATCAGCCCCAGCATTTT,CASSSRQGTLQYSNQPQHF
-,TRBJ1-1,TRBV5-8,TRBD1,TGTGCCAGCGGATGGGGACAGGTCCCTTTCTTT,CASGWGQVPFF
-,TRBJ2-3,TRBV14,TRBD1,TGTGCCAGCAGCCAAGTACAGGGGGCCCTTTGGGATACGCAGTATTTT,CASSQVQGALWDTQYF
-,TRBJ2-1,TRBV9,TRBD2,TGTGCCAGCAGCGAACCGGCGGGGGGGCCTAACAATGAGCAGTTCTTC,CASSEPAGGPNNEQFF
few,TRBJ1-1,TRBV28,TRBD1,TGTGCCAGCAGTTTGTCCCCCAGGGGGCGAGGAAGGTACACTGAAGCTTTCTTT,CASSLSPRGRGRYTEAFF
-,TRBJ2-1,TRBV18,TRBD2,TGTGCCAGCTCACATGGCGGGAGCTCCTACAATGAGCAGTTCTTC,CASSHGGSSYNEQFF
-,TRBJ2-1,TRBV7-8,-,TGTGCCAGCAGCCCCTACGGGGGAGGTGAGCAGTTCTTC,CASSPYGGGEQFF
-,TRBJ1-1,TRBV18,-,TGTGCCAGCTCACCACGGGGCCTGAACACTGAAGCTTTCTTT,CASSPRGLNTEAFF
-,TRBJ1-2,TRBV4-1,TRBD1,TGCGCCAGCAGCCAGACAGGGTCCGGCTATGGCTACACCTTC,CASSQTGSGYGYTF
-,TRBJ2-2,TRBV14,-,TGTGCCAGCAGCCCCCGGTGGACCGGGGAGCTGTTTTTT,CASSPRWTGELFF
-,TRBJ2-5,TRBV29-1,-,TGCAGCGTCCGATGGACAGAAACGGGGACCCAGTACTTC,CSVRWTETGTQYF
-,TRBJ2-3,TRBV3-1/TRBV3-2,-,TGTGCCAGCAGCCGCATAGCGGACTCGACGGCCTCAGATACGCAGTATTTT,CASSRIADSTASDTQYF
-,TRBJ1-1,TRBV18,TRBD1,TGTGCCAGCTCACCGACAGGGGATGGAGCTTTCTTT,CASSPTGDGAFF
-,TRBJ1-6,TRBV6-4,-,TGTGCCAGCAGGGAGGACAGTAATTCACCCCTCCACTTT,CASREDSNSPLHF
-,TRBJ2-3,TRBV19,TRBD2,TGTGCCAGTAGCCTCGGGGCGGGGGCAGATACGCAGTATTTT,CASSLGAGADTQYF
-,TRBJ2-1,TRBV10-3,-,TGTGCCATATGGGCCGGGGGTGAGCAGTTCTTC,CAIWAGGEQFF
-,TRBJ1-2,TRBV27,TRBD1,TGTGCCAGCAGAACCTCCGGGACAGGAAACTATGGCTACACCTTC,CASRTSGTGNYGYTF
-,TRBJ1-4,TRBV6-5,TRBD1,TGTGCCAGCAGTTTTACAGGGGGGAATGAAAAACTGTTTTTT,CASSFTGGNEKLFF
-,TRBJ1-2,TRBV2,-,TGTGCCAGCAGGGAAGAAACAGGGAACTATGGCTACACCTTC,CASREETGNYGYTF
-,TRBJ2-3,TRBV5-1,TRBD2,TGCGCCAGCAGCTTGGTTTCTAGCGGGGCCGTAGATACGCAGTATTTT,CASSLVSSGAVDTQYF
-,TRBJ1-4,TRBV30,TRBD1,TGTGCCTTCCGTTCGGGACAGAAGAATTATGCAACTAATGAAAAACTGTTTTTT,CAFRSGQKNYATNEKLFF
-,TRBJ1-1,TRBV11-3,-,TGTGCCAGCAGCCCCATCCCGGGAAGTAGCGCTGAAGCTTTCTTT,CASSPIPGSSAEAFF
-,TRBJ1-2,TRBV27,TRBD1,TGTGCCAGCAGTCCCCTCACAGGGGCTTATGGCTACACCTTC,CASSPLTGAYGYTF
-,TRBJ1-1,TRBV29-1,-,TGCAGCGCTCTTTCGGGGAGCTTTGAAGCTTTCTTT,CSALSGSFEAFF
-,TRBJ2-2,TRBV2,TRBD2,TGTGCCAGCAGTCTATCCTCTAGCGGGAGCCCCGCCGGGGAGCTGTTTTTT,CASSLSSSGSPAGELFF
once,TRBJ1-2,TRBV7-9,TRBD1,TGTGCCAGCAGGGGACAGATTAACTATGGCTACACCTTC,CASRGQINYGYTF
-,TRBJ2-2,TRBV3-1/TRBV3-2,-,TGTGCCAGCAGCCCCAGGGTGGGGATCACCGGGGAGCTGTTTTTT,CASSPRVGITGELFF
few,TRBJ2-2,TRBV28,-,TGTGCCAGCAGGAAATTAAGGGGTGGCGTTAAAACCGGGGAGCTGTTTTTT,CASRKLRGGVKTGELFF
-,TRBJ2-2,TRBV7-8,-,TGTGCCAGCAGTCCGGTGAACACCGGGGAGCTGTTTTTT,CASSPVNTGELFF
-,TRBJ1-1,TRBV12-3/TRBV12-4,-,TGTGCCAGCAGTTTCGTGGGCGAAGCTTTCTTT,CASSFVGEAFF
-,TRBJ1-5,TRBV3-1/TRBV3-2,-,TGTGCCAGCAGCCAAGTTGGAGGGATTATGGATCAGCCCCAGCATTTT,CASSQVGGIMDQPQHF
-,TRBJ1-1,TRBV3-1/TRBV3-2,-,TGTGCCAGCAGCCAAGATCGTCTTGCTGGGGAGACTGAAGCTTTCTTT,CASSQDRLAGETEAFF
-,TRBJ1-5,TRBV27,-,TGTGCCAGCAGTTTATGGGGGGGCCAGGGTCAGCCCCAGCATTTT,CASSLWGGQGQPQHF